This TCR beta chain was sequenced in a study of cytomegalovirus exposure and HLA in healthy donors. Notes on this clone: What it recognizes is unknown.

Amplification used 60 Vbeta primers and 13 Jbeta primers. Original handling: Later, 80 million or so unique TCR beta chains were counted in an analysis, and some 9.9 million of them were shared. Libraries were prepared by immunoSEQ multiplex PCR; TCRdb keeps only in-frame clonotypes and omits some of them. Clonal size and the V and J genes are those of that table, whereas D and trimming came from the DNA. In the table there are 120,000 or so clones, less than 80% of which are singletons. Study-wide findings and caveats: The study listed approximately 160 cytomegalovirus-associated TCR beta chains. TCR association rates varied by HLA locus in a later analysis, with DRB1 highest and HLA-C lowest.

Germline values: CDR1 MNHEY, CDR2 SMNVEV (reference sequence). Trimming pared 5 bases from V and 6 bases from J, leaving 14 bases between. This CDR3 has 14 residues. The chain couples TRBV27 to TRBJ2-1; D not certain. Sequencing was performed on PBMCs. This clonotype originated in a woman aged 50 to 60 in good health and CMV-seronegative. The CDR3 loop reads CASSALAAVNEQFF. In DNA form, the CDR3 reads TGTGCCAGCAGTGCCTTAGCAGCCGTCAATGAGCAGTTCTTC.